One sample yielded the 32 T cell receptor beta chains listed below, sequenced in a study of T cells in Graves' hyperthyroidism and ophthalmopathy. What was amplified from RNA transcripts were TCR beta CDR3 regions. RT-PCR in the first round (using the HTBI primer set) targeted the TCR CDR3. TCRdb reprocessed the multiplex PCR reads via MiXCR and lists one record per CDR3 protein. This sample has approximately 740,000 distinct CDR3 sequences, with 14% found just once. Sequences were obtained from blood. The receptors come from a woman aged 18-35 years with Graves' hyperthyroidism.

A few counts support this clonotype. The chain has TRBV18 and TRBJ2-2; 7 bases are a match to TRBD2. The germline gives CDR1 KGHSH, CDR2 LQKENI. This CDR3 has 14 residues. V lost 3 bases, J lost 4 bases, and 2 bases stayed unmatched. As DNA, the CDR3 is TGTGCCAGCTCACCTATAGCGGGCACCGGGGAGCTGTTTTTT. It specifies CASSPIAGTGELFF.

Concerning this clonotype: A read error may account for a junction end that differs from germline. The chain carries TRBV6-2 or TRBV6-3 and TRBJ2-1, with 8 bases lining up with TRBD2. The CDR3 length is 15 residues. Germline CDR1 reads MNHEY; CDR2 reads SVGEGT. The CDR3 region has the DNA TGTGTCAGCAGTTACACTAGCGGAATTTACAATGAGCAGTTCTTC. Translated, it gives CVSSYTSGIYNEQFF.

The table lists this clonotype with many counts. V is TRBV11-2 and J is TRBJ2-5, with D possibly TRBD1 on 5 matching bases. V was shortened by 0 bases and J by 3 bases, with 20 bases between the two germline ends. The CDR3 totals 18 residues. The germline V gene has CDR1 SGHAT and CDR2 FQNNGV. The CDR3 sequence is CASSLDLLGVGSEETQYF. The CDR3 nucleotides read TGTGCCAGCAGCTTAGATCTTCTAGGGGTCGGGTCGGAAGAGACCCAGTACTTC.

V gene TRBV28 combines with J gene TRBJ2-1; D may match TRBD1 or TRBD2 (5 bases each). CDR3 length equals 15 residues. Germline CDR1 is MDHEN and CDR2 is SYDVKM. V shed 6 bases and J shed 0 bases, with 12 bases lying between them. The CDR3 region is CASRQDSGSYNEQFF. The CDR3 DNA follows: TGTGCCAGCAGACAGGACTCGGGCTCCTACAATGAGCAGTTCTTC.

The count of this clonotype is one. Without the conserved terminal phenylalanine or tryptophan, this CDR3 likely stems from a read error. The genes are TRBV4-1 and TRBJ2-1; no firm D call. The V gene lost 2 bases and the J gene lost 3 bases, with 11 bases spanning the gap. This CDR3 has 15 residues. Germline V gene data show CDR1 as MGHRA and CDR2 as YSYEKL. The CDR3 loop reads CASSQQDPNYNEQFV. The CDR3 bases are TGCGCCAGCAGCCAACAGGACCCCAACTACAATGAGCAGTTCGTC.

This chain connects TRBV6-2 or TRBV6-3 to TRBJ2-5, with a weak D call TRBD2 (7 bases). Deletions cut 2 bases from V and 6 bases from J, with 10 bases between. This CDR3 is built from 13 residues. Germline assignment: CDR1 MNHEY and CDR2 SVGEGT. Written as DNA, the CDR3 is TGTGCCAGCAGTTACGTGGGGGGGCAGACCCAGTACTTC. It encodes CASSYVGGQTQYF.

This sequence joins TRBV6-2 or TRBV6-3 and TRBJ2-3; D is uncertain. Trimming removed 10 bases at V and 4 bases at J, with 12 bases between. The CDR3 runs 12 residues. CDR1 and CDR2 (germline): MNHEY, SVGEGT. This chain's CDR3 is CAIEIGPDTQYF. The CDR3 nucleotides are TGTGCCATAGAAATAGGGCCAGATACGCAGTATTTT.

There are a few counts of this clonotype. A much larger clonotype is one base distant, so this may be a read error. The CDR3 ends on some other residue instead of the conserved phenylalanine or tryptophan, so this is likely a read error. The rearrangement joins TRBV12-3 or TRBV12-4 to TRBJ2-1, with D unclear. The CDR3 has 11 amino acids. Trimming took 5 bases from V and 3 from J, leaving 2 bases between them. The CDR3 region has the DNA TGTGCCAGCAGTGACTACAATGAGCAGTTCCTC. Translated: CASSDYNEQFL.

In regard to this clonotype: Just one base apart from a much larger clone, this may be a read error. Here the CDR3 reads CASSAQGGEQYF. Written as DNA, the CDR3 is TGTGCCAGCAGTGCACAGGGTGGTGAGCAGTACTTC. The J gene is TRBJ2-7, the V gene TRBV6-1; D possibly corresponds to TRBD1 (6 bases). The CDR3 spans 12 residues. With 4 bases removed from V and 7 bases from J, the gap between germline ends came to 11 bases. CDR1 and CDR2 (germline): MNHNS, SASEGT.

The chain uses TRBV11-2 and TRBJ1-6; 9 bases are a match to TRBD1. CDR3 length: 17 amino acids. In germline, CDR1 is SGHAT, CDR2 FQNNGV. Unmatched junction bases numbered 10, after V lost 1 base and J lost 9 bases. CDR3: CASSLVPTGGRGSPLHF. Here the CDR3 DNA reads TGTGCCAGCAGCTTAGTCCCCACAGGGGGCAGAGGTTCACCCCTCCACTTT.

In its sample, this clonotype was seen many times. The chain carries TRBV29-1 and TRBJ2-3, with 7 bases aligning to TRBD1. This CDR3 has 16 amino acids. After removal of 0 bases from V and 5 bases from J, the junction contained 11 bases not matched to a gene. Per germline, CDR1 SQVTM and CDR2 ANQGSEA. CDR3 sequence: CSVEDRGRGDVDTQYF. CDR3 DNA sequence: TGCAGCGTTGAAGATAGGGGGCGCGGTGATGTAGATACGCAGTATTTT.

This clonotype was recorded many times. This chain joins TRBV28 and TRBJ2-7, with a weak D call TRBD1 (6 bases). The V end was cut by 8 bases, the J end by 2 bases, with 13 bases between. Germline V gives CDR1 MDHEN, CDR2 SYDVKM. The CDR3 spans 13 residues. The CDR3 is CASLRDTTYEQYF. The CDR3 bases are TGTGCCAGCCTCCGGGACACAACCTACGAGCAGTACTTC.

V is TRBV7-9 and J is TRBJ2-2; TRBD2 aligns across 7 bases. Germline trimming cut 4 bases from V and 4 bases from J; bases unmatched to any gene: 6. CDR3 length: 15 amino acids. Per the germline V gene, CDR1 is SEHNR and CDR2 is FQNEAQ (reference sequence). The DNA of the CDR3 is TGTGCCAGCAGCTCCTCGGCGGGAGCCACCGGGGAGCTGTTTTTT. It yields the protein CASSSSAGATGELFF.

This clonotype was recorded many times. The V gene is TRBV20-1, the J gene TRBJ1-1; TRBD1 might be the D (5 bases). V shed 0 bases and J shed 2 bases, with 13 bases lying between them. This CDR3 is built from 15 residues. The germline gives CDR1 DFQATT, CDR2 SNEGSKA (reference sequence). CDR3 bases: TGCAGTGCTAGAGAGTCCTCTACAGGCAACACTGAAGCTTTCTTT. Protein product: CSARESSTGNTEAFF.

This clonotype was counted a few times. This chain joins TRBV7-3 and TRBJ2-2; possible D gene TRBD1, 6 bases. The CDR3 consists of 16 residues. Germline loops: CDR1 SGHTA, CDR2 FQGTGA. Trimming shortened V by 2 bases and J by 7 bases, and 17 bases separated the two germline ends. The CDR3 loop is CASSLGTWGVGGELFF. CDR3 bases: TGTGCCAGCAGCTTAGGGACATGGGGAGTCGGCGGGGAGCTGTTTTTT.

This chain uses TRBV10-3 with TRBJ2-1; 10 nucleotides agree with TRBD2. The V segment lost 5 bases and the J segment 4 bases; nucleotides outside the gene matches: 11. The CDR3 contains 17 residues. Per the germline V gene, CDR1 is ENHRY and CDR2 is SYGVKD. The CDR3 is CAISRGLAETPYNEQFF. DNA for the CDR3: TGTGCCATCAGTAGAGGACTAGCGGAAACTCCTTACAATGAGCAGTTCTTC.

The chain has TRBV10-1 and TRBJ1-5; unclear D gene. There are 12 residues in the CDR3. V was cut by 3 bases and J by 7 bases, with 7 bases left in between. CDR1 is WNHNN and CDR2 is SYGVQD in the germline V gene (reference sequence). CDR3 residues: CASSENGQPQHF. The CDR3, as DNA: TGCGCCAGCAGTGAAAACGGGCAGCCCCAGCATTTT.

CDR3 protein: CATLSETQYF. CDR3 DNA sequence: TGTGCCACCCTTTCAGAGACCCAGTACTTC. This chain joins TRBV6-2 or TRBV6-3 and TRBJ2-5; D remains ambiguous. V was shortened by 10 bases and J by 4 bases, with 7 bases between the two germline ends. This CDR3 is 10 amino acids long. Germline CDR1 is MNHEY and CDR2 is SVGEGT.

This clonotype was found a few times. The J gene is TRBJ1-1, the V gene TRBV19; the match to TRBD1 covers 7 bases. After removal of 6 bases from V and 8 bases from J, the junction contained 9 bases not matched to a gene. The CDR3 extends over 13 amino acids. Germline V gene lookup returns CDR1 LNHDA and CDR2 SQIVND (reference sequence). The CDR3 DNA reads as TGTGCCAGTAGCCGCGACAGGGCCAAGGAAGCTTTCTTT. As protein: CASSRDRAKEAFF.

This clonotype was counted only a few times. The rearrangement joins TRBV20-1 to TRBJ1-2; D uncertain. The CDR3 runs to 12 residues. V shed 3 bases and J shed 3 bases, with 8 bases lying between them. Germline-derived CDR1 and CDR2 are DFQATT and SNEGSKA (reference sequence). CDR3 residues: CSARPSDYGYTF. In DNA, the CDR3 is TGCAGTGCTAGGCCCTCCGACTATGGCTACACCTTC.

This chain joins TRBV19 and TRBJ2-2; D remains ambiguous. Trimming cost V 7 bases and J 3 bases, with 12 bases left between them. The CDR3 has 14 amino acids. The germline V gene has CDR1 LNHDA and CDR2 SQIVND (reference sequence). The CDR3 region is CASTLKGDTGELFF. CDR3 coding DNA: TGTGCCAGTACCCTTAAAGGTGACACCGGGGAGCTGTTTTTT.

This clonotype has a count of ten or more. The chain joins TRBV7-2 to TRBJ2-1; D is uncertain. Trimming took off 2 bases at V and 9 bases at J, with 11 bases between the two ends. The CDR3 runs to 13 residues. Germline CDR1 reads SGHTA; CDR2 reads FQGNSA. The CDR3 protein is CASSLPSSSEQFF. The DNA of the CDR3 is TGTGCCAGCAGCTTACCCTCTTCAAGTGAGCAGTTCTTC.

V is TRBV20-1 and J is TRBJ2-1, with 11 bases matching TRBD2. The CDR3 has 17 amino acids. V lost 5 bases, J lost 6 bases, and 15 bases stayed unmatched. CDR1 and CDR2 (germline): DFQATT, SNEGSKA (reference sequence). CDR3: CSAAKLAGALEGNEQFF. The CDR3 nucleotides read TGCAGTGCTGCAAAACTAGCGGGAGCCCTGGAAGGCAATGAGCAGTTCTTC.

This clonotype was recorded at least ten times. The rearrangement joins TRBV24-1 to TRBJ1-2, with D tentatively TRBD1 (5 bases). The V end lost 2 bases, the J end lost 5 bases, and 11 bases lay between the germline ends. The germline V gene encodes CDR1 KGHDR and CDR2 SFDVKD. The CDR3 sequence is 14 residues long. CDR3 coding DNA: TGTGCCACCAGTGATTCCGAGGGGCTTTATGGCTACACCTTC. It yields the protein CATSDSEGLYGYTF.

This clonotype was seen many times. CDR3 sequence (DNA): TGTGCCATCAGAGGGACAGTCGGGGAGCAGTACTTC. Protein product: CAIRGTVGEQYF. The chain recombines TRBV10-3 with TRBJ2-7; 7 bases match TRBD1. The CDR3 spans 12 residues. Trimming removed 6 bases from V and 7 bases from J; junction bases left unmatched: 6. Germline V lookup: CDR1 ENHRY, CDR2 SYGVKD.

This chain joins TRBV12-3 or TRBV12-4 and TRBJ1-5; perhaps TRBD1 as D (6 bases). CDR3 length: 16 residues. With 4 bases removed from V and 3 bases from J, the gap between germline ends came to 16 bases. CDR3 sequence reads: CASSSGGRGFNQPQHF. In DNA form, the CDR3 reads TGTGCCAGCAGTTCGGGGGGCAGGGGATTCAATCAGCCCCAGCATTTT.

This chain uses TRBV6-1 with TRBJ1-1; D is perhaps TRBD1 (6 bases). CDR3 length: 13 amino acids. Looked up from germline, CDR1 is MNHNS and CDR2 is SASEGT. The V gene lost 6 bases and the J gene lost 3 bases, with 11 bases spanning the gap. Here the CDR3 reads CASRDPGDTEAFF. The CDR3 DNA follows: TGTGCCAGCAGGGACCCAGGGGACACTGAAGCTTTCTTT.

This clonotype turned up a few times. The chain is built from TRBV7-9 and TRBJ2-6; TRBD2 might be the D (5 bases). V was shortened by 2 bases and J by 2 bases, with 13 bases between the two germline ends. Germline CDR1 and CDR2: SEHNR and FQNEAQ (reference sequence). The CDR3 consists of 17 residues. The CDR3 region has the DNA TGTGCCAGCAGCTTACCCTCCCGGAGGCCTGGGGCCAACGTCCTGACTTTC. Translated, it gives CASSLPSRRPGANVLTF.

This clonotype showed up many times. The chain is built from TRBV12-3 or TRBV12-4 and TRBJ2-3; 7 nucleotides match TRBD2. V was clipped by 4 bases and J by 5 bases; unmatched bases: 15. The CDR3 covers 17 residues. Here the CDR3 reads CASSSRSRGGRQDTQYF. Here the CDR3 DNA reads TGTGCCAGCAGTTCCAGGTCCCGCGGCGGGAGACAAGATACGCAGTATTTT.

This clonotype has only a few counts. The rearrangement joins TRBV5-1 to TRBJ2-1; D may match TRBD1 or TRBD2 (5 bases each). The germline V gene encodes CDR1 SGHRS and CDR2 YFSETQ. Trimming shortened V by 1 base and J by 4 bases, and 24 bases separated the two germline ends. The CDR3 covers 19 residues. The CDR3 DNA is TGCGCCAGCAGCTTGCTGTGGGGACGTGGGGATAACAGGTACAATGAGCAGTTCTTC. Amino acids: CASSLLWGRGDNRYNEQFF.

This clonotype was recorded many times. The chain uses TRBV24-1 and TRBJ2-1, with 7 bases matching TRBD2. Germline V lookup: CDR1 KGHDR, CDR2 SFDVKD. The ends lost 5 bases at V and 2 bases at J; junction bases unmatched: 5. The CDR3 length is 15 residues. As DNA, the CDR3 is TGTGCCACCAGTGGTCCGGGAGGCCCCTACAATGAGCAGTTCTTC. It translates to CATSGPGGPYNEQFF.

The CDR3 loop reads CASSLSAGPGELFF. The CDR3 DNA reads as TGCGCCAGCAGCTTGTCGGCGGGTCCCGGGGAGCTGTTTTTT. V gene TRBV5-1 combines with J gene TRBJ2-2; maybe TRBD2 (5 bases). CDR3 length: 14 residues. CDR1 SGHRS and CDR2 YFSETQ come from the germline V gene. The ends were cut back, 1 base at V and 6 bases at J, with 10 bases in the middle.